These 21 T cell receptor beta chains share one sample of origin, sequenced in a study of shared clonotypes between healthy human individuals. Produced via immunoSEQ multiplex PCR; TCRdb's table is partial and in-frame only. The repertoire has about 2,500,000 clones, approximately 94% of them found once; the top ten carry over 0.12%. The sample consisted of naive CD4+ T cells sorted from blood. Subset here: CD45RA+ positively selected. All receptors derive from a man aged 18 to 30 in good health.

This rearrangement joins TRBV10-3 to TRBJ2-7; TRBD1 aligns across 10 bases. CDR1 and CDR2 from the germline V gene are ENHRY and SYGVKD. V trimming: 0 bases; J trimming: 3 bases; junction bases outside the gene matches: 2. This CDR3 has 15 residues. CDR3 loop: CAISESWTGGYEQYF. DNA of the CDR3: TGTGCCATCAGTGAGTCCTGGACAGGGGGCTACGAGCAGTACTTC.

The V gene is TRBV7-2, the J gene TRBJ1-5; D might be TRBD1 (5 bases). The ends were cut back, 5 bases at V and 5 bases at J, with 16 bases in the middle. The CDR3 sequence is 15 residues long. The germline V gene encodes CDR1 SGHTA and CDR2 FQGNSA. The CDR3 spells CASSLKRGDHQPQHF. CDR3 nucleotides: TGTGCCAGCAGCCTTAAGCGAGGGGACCATCAGCCCCAGCATTTT.

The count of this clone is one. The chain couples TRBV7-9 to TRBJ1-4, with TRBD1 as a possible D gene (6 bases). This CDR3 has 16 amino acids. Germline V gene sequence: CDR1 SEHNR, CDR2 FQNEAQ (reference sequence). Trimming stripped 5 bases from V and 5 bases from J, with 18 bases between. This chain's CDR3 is CASSGSPGHINEKLFF. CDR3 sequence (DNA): TGTGCCAGCAGCGGATCTCCGGGACATATAAATGAAAAACTGTTTTTT.

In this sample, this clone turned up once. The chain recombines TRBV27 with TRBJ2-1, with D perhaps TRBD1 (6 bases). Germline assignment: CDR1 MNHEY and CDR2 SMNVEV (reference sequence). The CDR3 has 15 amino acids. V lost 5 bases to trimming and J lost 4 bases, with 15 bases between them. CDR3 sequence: CASSPIDRQYNEQFF. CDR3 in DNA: TGTGCCAGCAGTCCCATCGACAGGCAATACAATGAGCAGTTCTTC.

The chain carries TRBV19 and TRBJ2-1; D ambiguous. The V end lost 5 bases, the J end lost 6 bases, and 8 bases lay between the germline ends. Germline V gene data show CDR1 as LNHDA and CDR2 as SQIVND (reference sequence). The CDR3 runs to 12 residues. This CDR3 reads CASSGWSNEQFF. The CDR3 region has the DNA TGTGCCAGTAGTGGGTGGAGCAATGAGCAGTTCTTC. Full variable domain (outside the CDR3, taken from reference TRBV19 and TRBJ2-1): DGGITQSPKYLFRKEGQNVTLSCEQNLNHDAMYWYRQDPGQGLRLIYYSQIVNDFQKGDIAEGYSVSREKKESFPLTVTSAQKNPTAFYLCASSGWSNEQFFGPGTRLTVL.

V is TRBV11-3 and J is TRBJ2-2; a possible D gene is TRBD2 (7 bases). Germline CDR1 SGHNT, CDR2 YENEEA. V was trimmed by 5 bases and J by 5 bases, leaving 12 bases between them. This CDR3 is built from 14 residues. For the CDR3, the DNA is TGTGCCAGCAGCCGCAGGGGAGGGACCGGGGAGCTGTTTTTT. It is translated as CASSRRGGTGELFF.

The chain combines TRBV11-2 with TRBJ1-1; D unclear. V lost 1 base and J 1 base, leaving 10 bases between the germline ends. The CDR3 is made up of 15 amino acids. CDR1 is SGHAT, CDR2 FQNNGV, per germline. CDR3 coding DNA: TGTGCCAGCAGCTTAGCGCCACATAAGAACACTGAAGCTTTCTTT. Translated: CASSLAPHKNTEAFF.

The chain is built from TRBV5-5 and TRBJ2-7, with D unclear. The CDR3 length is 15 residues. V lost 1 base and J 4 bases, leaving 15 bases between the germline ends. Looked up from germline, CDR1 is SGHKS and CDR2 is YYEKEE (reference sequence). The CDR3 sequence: CASSLIFQQGYEQYF. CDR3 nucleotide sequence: TGTGCCAGCAGCTTGATTTTTCAACAAGGTTACGAGCAGTACTTC.

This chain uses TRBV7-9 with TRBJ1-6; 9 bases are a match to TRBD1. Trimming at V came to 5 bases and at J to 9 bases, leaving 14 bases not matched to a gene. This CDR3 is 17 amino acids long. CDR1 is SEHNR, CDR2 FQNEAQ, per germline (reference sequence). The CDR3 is CASSQTGTGMLSSPLHF. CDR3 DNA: TGTGCCAGCAGCCAAACCGGGACAGGGATGTTAAGTTCACCCCTCCACTTT. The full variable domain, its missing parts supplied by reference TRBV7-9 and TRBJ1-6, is DTGVSQNPRHKITKRGQNVTFRCDPISEHNRLYWYRQTLGQGPEFLTYFQNEAQLEKSRLLSDRFSAERPKGSFSTLEIQRTEQGDSAMYLCASSQTGTGMLSSPLHFGNGTRLTVT.

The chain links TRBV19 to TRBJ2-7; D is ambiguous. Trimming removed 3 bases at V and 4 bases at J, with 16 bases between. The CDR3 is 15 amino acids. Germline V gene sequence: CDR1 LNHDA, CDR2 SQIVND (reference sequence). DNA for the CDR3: TGTGCCAGTAGTATCGGCCCTTACCCCAATTACGAGCAGTACTTC. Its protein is CASSIGPYPNYEQYF. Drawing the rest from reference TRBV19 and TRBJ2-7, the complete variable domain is DGGITQSPKYLFRKEGQNVTLSCEQNLNHDAMYWYRQDPGQGLRLIYYSQIVNDFQKGDIAEGYSVSREKKESFPLTVTSAQKNPTAFYLCASSIGPYPNYEQYFGPGTRLTVT.

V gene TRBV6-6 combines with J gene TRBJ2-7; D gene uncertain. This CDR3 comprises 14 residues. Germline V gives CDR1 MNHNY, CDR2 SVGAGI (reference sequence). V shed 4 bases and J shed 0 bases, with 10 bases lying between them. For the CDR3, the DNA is TGTGCCAGCAGTTTCGCCCGTCTCTCCTACGAGCAGTACTTC. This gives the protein CASSFARLSYEQYF.

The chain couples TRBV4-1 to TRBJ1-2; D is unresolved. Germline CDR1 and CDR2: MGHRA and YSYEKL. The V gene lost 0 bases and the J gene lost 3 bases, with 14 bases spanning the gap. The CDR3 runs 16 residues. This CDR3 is CASSQEPHTVDYGYTF. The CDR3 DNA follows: TGCGCCAGCAGCCAAGAACCCCATACAGTAGACTATGGCTACACCTTC.

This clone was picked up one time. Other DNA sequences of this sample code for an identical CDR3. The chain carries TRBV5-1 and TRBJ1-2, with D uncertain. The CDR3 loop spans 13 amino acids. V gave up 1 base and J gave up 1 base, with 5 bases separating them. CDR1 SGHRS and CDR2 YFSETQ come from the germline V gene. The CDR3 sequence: CASSLTDNYGYTF. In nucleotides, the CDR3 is TGCGCCAGCAGCTTGACAGATAACTATGGCTACACCTTC.

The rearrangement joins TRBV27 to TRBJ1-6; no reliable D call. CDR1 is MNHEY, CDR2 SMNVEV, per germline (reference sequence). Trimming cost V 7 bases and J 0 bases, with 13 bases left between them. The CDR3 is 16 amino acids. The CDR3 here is CASKTGVSSYNSPLHF. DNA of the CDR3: TGTGCCAGCAAGACCGGCGTGAGCTCCTATAATTCACCCCTCCACTTT.

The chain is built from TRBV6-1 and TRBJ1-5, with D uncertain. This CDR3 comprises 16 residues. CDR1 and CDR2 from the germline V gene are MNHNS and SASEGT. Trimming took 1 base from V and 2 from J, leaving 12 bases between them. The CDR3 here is CASSEVVTGGNQPQHF. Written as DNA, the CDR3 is TGTGCCAGCAGTGAAGTCGTAACGGGCGGCAATCAGCCCCAGCATTTT.

CDR3 DNA sequence: TGCGCCAGCAGCCCGGGACTAGCGGGAGTCGAGCAGTACTTC. Translated, it gives CASSPGLAGVEQYF. The genes are TRBV4-3 and TRBJ2-7; TRBD2 agrees at 14 bases. The CDR3 sequence is 14 residues long. J was trimmed by 6 bases and V by 4 bases; bases with no gene match: 2. Germline V gene lookup returns CDR1 LGHNA and CDR2 YSLEER.

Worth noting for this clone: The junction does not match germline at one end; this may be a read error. The CDR3 region has the DNA TGTGCTAGCAGCTTAGGGACTAGCGGGGCGAACACCGGGGAGCTGTTTTTT. Protein product: CASSLGTSGANTGELFF. The chain carries TRBV7-7 and TRBJ2-2, with 13 nucleotides matching TRBD2. In germline, CDR1 is SSHAT, CDR2 FNYEAQ (reference sequence). CDR3 length: 17 amino acids.

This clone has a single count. The CDR3 loop reads CASSPTGTGGLRGEAFF. The CDR3 DNA follows: TGTGCCAGCAGCCCCACCGGGACAGGGGGACTAAGAGGTGAAGCTTTCTTT. This chain joins TRBV7-2 and TRBJ1-1, with TRBD1 matching over 11 bases. CDR3 length: 17 amino acids. Germline CDR1 SGHTA, CDR2 FQGNSA. After removal of 5 bases from V and 7 bases from J, the junction contained 15 bases not matched to a gene.

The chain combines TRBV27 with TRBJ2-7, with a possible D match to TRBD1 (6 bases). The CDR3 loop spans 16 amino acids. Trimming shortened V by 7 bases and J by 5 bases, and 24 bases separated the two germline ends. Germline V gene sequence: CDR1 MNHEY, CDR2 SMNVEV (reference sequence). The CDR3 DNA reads TGTGCCAGCAAAATTACTCCGGGACACGAGAAGAACGAGCAGTACTTC. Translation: CASKITPGHEKNEQYF.

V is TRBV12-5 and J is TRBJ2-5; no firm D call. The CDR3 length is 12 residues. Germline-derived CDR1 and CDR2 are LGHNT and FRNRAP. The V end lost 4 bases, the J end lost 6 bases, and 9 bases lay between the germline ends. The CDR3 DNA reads TGTGCTAGTGGTTCAGCGACGCAGACCCAGTACTTC. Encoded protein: CASGSATQTQYF.

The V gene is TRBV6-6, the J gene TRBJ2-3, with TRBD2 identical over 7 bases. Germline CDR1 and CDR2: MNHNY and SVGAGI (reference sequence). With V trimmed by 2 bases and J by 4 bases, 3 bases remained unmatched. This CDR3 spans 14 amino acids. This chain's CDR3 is CASSYSGIADTQYF. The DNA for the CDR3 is TGTGCCAGCAGTTACAGCGGGATTGCAGATACGCAGTATTTT.